Listed here is a single TCR beta chain. What it binds is unknown. Every donor was a healthy person donating bone marrow. The data stem from a study of cytomegalovirus exposure and HLA in healthy donors. In the PCR, 60 Vbeta and 13 Jbeta primers were used. The table came from immunoSEQ multiplex PCR; TCRdb's copy has only in-frame clones and leaves some out. The sample yields roughly 240,000 clones, over 80% seen once. CDR3 length equals 12 residues. The germline gives CDR1 MNHEY, CDR2 SMNVEV (reference sequence). Trimming took 1 base from V and 6 from J, leaving 6 bases between them. General study points: Later analysis indicated greater clonal expansion among HLA-associated TCR beta chains than among equally common other chains. Upon later analysis, TCR association rates were observed to vary by HLA locus, being highest for DRB1 and lowest for HLA-C.

This receptor was obtained from a woman between 40 and 50 years old in good health and CMV-seropositive. Material: PBMCs. The chain couples TRBV27 to TRBJ1-2; D unclear. CDR3 region: CASSLYGDGYTF. The CDR3 nucleotides read TGTGCCAGCAGTTTATACGGGGATGGCTACACCTTC.